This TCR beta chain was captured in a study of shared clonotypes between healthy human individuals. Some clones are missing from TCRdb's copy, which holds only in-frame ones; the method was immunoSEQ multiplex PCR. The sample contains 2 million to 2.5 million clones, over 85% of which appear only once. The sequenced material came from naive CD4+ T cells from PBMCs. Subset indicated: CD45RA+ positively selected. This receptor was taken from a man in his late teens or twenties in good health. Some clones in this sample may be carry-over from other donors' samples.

The CDR3 bases are TGTGCCAGCAGCTTCGGGGGGGACTCGAATGAGCAGTTCTTC. Translation: CASSFGGDSNEQFF. The chain couples TRBV7-3 to TRBJ2-1; the match to TRBD2 covers 8 bases. After removal of 3 bases from V and 7 bases from J, the junction contained 5 bases not matched to a gene. This CDR3 has 14 amino acids. CDR1 is SGHTA and CDR2 is FQGTGA in the germline V gene.